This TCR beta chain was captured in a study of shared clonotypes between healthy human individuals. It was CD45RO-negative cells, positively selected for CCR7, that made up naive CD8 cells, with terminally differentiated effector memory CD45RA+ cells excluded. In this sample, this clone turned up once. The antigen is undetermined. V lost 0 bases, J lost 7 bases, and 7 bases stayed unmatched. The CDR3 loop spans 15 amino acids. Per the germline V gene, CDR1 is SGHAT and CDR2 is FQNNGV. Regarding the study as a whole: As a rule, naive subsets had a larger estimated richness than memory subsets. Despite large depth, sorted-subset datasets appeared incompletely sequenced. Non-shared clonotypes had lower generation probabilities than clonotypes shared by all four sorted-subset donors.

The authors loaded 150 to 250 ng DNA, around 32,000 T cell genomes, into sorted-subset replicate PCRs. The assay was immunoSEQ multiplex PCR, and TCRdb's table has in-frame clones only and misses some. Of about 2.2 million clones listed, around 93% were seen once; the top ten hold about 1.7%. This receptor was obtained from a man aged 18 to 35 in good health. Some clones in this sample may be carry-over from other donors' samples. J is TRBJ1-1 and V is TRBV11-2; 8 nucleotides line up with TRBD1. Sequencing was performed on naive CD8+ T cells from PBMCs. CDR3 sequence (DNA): TGTGCCAGCAGCTTAGATCGGGCAGGGGGCCTTGAAGCTTTCTTT. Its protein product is CASSLDRAGGLEAFF. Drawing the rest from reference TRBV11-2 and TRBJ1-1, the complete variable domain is EAGVAQSPRYKIIEKRQSVAFWCNPISGHATLYWYQQILGQGPKLLIQFQNNGVVDDSQLPKDRFSAERLKGVDSTLKIQPAKLEDSAVYLCASSLDRAGGLEAFFGQGTRLTVV.